This T cell receptor beta chain derives from a study of shared clonotypes between healthy human individuals. Only in-frame clones appear in the TCRdb table, and some are missing; sequencing was by immunoSEQ multiplex PCR. The sample contains about 230,000 clones, approximately 65% of which appear only once. CDR3 length equals 15 residues. V shed 7 bases and J shed 1 base, with 17 bases lying between them. Per the germline V gene, CDR1 is SNHLY and CDR2 is FYNNEI. This clone has more than one count but fewer than ten. This chain connects TRBV2 to TRBJ2-7; D possibly matches TRBD1 or TRBD2 (5 bases each). The clonotype originates from a young man in good health. Material: memory CD4+ T cells sorted from blood. As to subset: CD45RA-negative fraction. CDR3 sequence: CASNLFGTPSYEQYF. CDR3 coding DNA: TGTGCCAGCAACCTCTTCGGGACGCCTTCCTACGAGCAGTACTTC.